A single sample gave rise to the 12 T cell receptor beta chains below, sequenced in a study of cytomegalovirus exposure and HLA in healthy donors. PCR was performed using 60 Vbeta and 13 Jbeta primers. Produced via immunoSEQ multiplex PCR; TCRdb's table is partial and in-frame only. Among around 150,000 clones, more than 75% were seen once, and the ten largest hold about 1%. The specimen sequenced was PBMCs. Every receptor here comes from a male donor in good health and CMV-seronegative.

This clone was picked up one time. The chain links TRBV11-2 to TRBJ2-3; TRBD2 matches 11 bases. Germline-derived CDR1 and CDR2 are SGHAT and FQNNGV. The CDR3 length is 19 residues. With V trimmed by 1 base and J by 6 bases, 15 bases remained unmatched. The CDR3 sequence is CASSLVSPHLAGGPDTQYF. The CDR3 nucleotides read TGTGCCAGCAGCTTAGTGTCTCCTCACTTAGCGGGGGGGCCCGATACGCAGTATTTT. Combining the CDR3 with reference TRBV11-2 and TRBJ2-3 gives the whole variable domain EAGVAQSPRYKIIEKRQSVAFWCNPISGHATLYWYQQILGQGPKLLIQFQNNGVVDDSQLPKDRFSAERLKGVDSTLKIQPAKLEDSAVYLCASSLVSPHLAGGPDTQYFGPGTRLTVL.

V gene TRBV9 combines with J gene TRBJ2-5, with 7 positions matching TRBD1. Germline CDR1 SGDLS, CDR2 YYNGEE. J lost 5 bases, V lost 4 bases, and 11 bases had no gene match. The CDR3 sequence is 15 residues long. This CDR3 is CASSLAGTAEETQYF. CDR3 bases: TGTGCCAGCAGCTTGGCCGGGACAGCGGAGGAGACCCAGTACTTC.

The chain is built from TRBV30 and TRBJ1-6; D might be TRBD1 (5 bases). The CDR3 consists of 12 residues. CDR1 is GTSNPN, CDR2 SVGIG, per germline (reference sequence). The germline V and J ends were trimmed by 1 base and 7 bases, with 5 bases remaining between them. CDR3 loop: CAWSEGNSPLHF. The CDR3 DNA reads TGTGCCTGGAGTGAGGGGAATTCACCCCTCCACTTT. Drawing the rest from reference TRBV30 and TRBJ1-6, the complete variable domain is SQTIHQWPATLVQPVGSPLSLECTVEGTSNPNLYWYRQAAGRGLQLLFYSVGIGQISSEVPQNLSASRPQDRQFILSSKKLLLSDSGFYLCAWSEGNSPLHFGNGTRLTVT.

The DNA for the CDR3 is TGTGCCAGCAGCCTAGGGACTAGCCTAAGCACAGATACGCAGTATTTT. This encodes CASSLGTSLSTDTQYF. The chain is built from TRBV5-4 and TRBJ2-3; 9 bases match TRBD2. In germline, CDR1 is SGHNT, CDR2 YYREEE (reference sequence). V lost 4 bases and J lost 0; bases outside the gene matches: 6. The CDR3 loop spans 16 amino acids.

The V call is TRBV14, the J call TRBJ2-5, with D unresolved. Germline V gives CDR1 SGHDN, CDR2 FVKESK. V was cut by 4 bases and J by 7 bases, with 10 bases left in between. There are 12 residues in the CDR3. The DNA of the CDR3 is TGTGCCAGCAGCCGCGCCTCTGGGACCCAGTACTTC. Amino acid sequence: CASSRASGTQYF.

In the case of this clone: The junction does not match germline at one end; this may be a read error. The chain carries TRBV7-7 and TRBJ2-3; TRBD1 matches 7 bases. The V gene's germline CDR1 is SSHAT and CDR2 FNYEAQ (reference sequence). The CDR3 is 16 residues long. The CDR3 DNA reads TGTGCTAGCAGCTTAGGGGGCGGCAGGGGCGCAGATACGCAGTATTTT. Protein: CASSLGGGRGADTQYF.

This clone was picked up a small number of times. The chain links TRBV5-1 to TRBJ2-1; 8 positions match TRBD2. This CDR3 has 15 residues. The germline gives CDR1 SGHRS, CDR2 YFSETQ. V gave up 0 bases and J gave up 4 bases; unmatched junction bases: 3. The CDR3 region is CASSLAAGEYNEQFF. DNA of the CDR3: TGCGCCAGCAGCTTGGCAGCGGGGGAGTACAATGAGCAGTTCTTC.

This sequence joins TRBV7-9 and TRBJ2-5, with 10 bases that match TRBD1. CDR1 SEHNR and CDR2 FQNEAQ come from the germline V gene (reference sequence). V lost 5 bases and J lost 9; bases outside the gene matches: 12. The CDR3 is 15 residues long. CDR3 DNA: TGTGCCAGCAGCCAACGACAGGGGGCCGAGGTGGCCCAGTACTTC. It translates to CASSQRQGAEVAQYF.

The CDR3 reads CATRTGTSNEQFF. The DNA for the CDR3 is TGTGCCACACGTACGGGGACTAGCAATGAGCAGTTCTTC. The chain is built from TRBV6-5 and TRBJ2-1; 8 bases match TRBD2. The germline CDR1 and CDR2 sequences are MNHEY and SVGAGI. V shed 10 bases, J shed 6 bases, and the junction held 8 bases outside the gene matches. The CDR3 extends over 13 amino acids.

The CDR3 sequence: CASSQGFRGGNQPQHF. CDR3 nucleotides: TGTGCCAGCAGCCAAGGGTTCAGGGGTGGCAATCAGCCCCAGCATTTT. This rearrangement joins TRBV4-2 to TRBJ1-5; possible D gene TRBD1, 6 bases. The CDR3 has 16 residues. Germline V gives CDR1 LGHNA, CDR2 YNFKEQ. V was pared by 1 base and J by 2 bases, with 12 bases between.

This clone occurred once. This sequence joins TRBV5-1 and TRBJ2-5, with a weak D call TRBD1 (6 bases). V was shortened by 3 bases and J by 3 bases, with 36 bases between the two germline ends. The CDR3 is made up of 22 amino acids. Germline CDR1 is SGHRS and CDR2 is YFSETQ. The CDR3 sequence is CASSWASNNGGKGEGVEETQYF. CDR3 DNA: TGCGCCAGCAGCTGGGCCTCGAATAACGGTGGTAAGGGCGAGGGGGTCGAAGAGACCCAGTACTTC.

The CDR3 here is CAWATSSYEQYF. CDR3 in DNA: TGTGCCTGGGCGACTAGCTCCTACGAGCAGTACTTC. V gene TRBV30 combines with J gene TRBJ2-7; the D gene is possibly TRBD2 (6 bases). Per germline, CDR1 GTSNPN and CDR2 SVGIG (reference sequence). The CDR3 spans 12 residues. Deletions cut 5 bases from V and 0 bases from J, with 8 bases between.